The clone carrying this T cell receptor (beta chain) showed up just a few times. TCRdb ran MiXCR on the 5' RACE reads and lists one entry per CDR3 protein. The sample has 70,000 to 90,000 distinct CDR3 sequences; around 14% are singletons. The CDR3 length is 13 residues. Deletions cut 5 bases from V and 7 bases from J, with 12 bases between. This sample is drawn from a study of early T cells in non-severe SARS-CoV-2 infection. The chain has TRBV12-3 or TRBV12-4 and TRBJ2-1; the D gene could be TRBD1 or TRBD2 (5 bases each). This TCR was sampled from an adult who was a healthcare worker with PCR-confirmed SARS-CoV-2 infection or an uninfected control (not recorded which). Sequencing was performed on whole blood. CDR3 residues: CASSPWGWNEQFF. CDR3 DNA: TGTGCCAGCAGTCCATGGGGGTGGAATGAGCAGTTCTTC.